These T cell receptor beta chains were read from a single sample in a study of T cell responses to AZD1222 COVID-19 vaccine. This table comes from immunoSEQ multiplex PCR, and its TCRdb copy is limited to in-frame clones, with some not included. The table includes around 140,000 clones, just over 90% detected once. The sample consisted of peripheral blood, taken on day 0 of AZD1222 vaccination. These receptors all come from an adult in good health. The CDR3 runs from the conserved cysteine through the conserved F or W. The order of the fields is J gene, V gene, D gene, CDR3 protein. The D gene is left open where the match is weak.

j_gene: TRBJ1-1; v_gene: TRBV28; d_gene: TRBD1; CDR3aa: CASSWTGRNYEAFF
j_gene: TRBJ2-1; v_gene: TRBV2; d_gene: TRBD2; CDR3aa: CASSEGGGPQDEQFF
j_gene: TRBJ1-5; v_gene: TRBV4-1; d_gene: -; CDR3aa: CASSQVFGPNQPQHF
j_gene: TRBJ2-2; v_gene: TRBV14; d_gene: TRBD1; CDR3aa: CASSPPGQGPGELFF
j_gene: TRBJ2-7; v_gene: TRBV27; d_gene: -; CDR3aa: CASSPSVGGEQYF
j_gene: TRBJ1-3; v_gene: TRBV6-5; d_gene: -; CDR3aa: CASGWGASGNTIYF
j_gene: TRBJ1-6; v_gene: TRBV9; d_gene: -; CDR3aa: CASSVEGSSYNSPLHF
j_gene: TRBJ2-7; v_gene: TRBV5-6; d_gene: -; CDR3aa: CASSLGPLRGVEQYF
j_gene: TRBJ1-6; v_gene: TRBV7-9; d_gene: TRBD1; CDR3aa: CASSPRQGPNSPLHF
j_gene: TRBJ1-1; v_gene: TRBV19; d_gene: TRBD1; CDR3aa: CASGSTGGTEAFF
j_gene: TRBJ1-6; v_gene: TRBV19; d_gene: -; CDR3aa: CASSNLGGSYNSPLHF
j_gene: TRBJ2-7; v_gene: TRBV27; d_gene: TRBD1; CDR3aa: CASSHSGGGYEQYF
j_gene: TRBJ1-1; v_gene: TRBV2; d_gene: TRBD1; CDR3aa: CASSAQGGTEAFF
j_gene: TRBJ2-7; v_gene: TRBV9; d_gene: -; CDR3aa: CASSVGSQRGYFYEQYF
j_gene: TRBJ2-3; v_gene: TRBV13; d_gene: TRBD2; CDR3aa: CASSLLTSGGTDTQYF